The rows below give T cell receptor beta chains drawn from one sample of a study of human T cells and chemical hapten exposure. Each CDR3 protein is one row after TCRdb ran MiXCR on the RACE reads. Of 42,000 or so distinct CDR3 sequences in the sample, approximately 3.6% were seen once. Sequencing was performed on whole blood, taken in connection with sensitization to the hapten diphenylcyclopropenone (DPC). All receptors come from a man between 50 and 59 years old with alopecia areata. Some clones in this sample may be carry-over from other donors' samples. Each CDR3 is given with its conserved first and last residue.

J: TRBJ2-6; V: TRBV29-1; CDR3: CSVDRDGSGANVLTF
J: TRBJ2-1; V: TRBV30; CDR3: CAGSGRDPYNEQFF
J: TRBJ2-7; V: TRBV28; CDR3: CASSQQAGAAYEQYF
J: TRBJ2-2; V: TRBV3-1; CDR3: CASSLSGRLAGELFF
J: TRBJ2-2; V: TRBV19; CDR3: CASSSGSYTGELFF
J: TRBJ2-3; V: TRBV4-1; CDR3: CASSQESATDTQYF
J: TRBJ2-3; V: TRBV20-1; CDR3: CSARASPGARGDTQYF
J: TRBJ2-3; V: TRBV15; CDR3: CATSRDLPSSTDTQYF
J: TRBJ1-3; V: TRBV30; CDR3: CAWGGDRGNTIYF
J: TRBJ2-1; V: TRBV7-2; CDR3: CASNNRQGGGNEQFF
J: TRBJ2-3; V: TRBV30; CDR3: CAWTLLAFITDTQYF
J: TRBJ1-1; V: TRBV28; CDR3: CASSLIRGAVNTEAFF
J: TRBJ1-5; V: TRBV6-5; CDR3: CASSYRRQGQPQHF
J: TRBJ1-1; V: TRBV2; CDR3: CASTQGEGTEAFF
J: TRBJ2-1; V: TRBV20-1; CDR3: CSARDLLAGNNEQFF
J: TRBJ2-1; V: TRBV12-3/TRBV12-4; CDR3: CASSPPTGSSSYNEQFF
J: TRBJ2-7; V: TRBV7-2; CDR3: CASSEGTSGYYEQYF
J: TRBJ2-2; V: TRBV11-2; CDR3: CASSLGTNTGELFF
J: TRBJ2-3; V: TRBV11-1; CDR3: CASSLSSPFLAQITDTQYF
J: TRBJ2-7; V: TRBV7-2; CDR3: CASSSGTDYEQYF
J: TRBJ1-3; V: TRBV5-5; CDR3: CASSLEQANSGNTIYF
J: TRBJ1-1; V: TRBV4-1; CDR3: CASSQSLIRGPNTEAFF
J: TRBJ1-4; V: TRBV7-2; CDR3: CASSAGTATNEKLFF
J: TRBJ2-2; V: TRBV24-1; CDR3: CATSDFRGPTGELFF
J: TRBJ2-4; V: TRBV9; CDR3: CASSVELAGAVAKNIQYF
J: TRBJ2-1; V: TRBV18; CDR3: CASSPSTGTEQFF
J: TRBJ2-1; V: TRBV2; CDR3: CASSVHQEVNEQFF
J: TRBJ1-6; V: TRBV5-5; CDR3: CASSLDPGDDSPLHF
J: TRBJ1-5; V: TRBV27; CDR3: CASSPWGRDNQPQHF
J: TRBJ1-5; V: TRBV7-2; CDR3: CASSLAWKGWDNQPQHF
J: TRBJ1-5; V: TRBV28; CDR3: CATRVRGNQPQHF
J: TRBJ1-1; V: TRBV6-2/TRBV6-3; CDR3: CASSYPGQGLSEAFF
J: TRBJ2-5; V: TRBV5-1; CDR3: CASSFGGEVETQYF
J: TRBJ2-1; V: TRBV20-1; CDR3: CSAPLRNEQFF
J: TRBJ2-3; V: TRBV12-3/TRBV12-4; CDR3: CASSPTSETQYF
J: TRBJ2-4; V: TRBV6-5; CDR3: CASSYSYRDRNKYF
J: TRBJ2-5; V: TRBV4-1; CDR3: CASSQDPPGHETQYF
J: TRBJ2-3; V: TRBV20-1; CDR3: CSASRTSGRAADTQYF
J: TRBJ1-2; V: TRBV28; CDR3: CASSFLGQGVQSNYGYTF
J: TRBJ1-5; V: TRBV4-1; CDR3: CASSQEGKNSNQPQHF
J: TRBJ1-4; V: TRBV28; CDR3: CASSLGDRGEKLFF
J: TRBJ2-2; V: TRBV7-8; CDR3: CASSLWGQGIAGELFF
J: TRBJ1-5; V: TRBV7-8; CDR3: CASSPRSGRSDQPQHF
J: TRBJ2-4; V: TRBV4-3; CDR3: CASSHGQGNIQYF
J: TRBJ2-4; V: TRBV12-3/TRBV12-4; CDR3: CASSLATSGRAVKNIQYF
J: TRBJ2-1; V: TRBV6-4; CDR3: CASSDSTSGSNEQFF
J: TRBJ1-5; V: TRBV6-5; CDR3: CASRRTGMYQPQHF
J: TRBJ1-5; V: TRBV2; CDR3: CASSPGRVNQPQHF
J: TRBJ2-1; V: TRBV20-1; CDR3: CSARAGTGGNEQFF
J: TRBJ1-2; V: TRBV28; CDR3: CASSLGMAGGYGYTF
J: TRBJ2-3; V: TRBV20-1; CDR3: CSARPGLAGVDTQYF
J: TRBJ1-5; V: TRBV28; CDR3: CASSPPELYSNQPQHF
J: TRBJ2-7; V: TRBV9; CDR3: CASSVAPGYEQYF
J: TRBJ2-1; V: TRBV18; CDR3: CASSRTGVTSGSYNEQFF
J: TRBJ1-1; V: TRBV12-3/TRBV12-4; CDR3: CASSIDRGRDTEAFF
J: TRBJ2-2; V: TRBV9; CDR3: CASSVAAPGELFF
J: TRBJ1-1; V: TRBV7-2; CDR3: CASSLGGAENTEAFF
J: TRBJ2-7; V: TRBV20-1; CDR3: CSARDPGHNYEQYF
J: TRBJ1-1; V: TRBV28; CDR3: CASSHGTGAGTEAFF
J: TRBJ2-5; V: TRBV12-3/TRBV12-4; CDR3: CASRPQQETQYF